This T cell receptor (beta chain) is drawn from a study of cytomegalovirus exposure and HLA in healthy donors. Clones were sequenced by immunoSEQ multiplex PCR, and TCRdb holds only the in-frame ones, with some missing. The sample carries about 160,000 clones, around four fifths recorded once. Donors were drawn from the 120-subject validation cohort, separate from the roughly 700-subject first cohort. Sequencing input: PBMCs. The receptor comes from a man aged 25 to 40 in good health and CMV-seropositive.

For the CDR3, the DNA is TGCGCCAGCAGCTTGGGGGGTAACCCGGGGGCCCAGTACTTC. The encoded protein is CASSLGGNPGAQYF. The J gene is TRBJ2-5, the V gene TRBV5-1, with D tentatively TRBD2 (6 bases). Trimming pared 0 bases from V and 9 bases from J, leaving 15 bases between. Per the germline V gene, CDR1 is SGHRS and CDR2 is YFSETQ. The CDR3 has 14 residues.